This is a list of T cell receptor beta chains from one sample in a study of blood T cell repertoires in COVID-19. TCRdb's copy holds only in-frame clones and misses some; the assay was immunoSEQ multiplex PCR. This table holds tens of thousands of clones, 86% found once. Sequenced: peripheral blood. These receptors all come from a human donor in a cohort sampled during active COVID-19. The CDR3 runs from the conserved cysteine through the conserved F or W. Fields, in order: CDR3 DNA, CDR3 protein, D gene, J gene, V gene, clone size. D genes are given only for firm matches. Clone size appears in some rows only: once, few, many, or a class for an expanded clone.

TGTGCCAGCAGTTTATTTTCCGGGACAGGGGGGTCGGAGCAGTACTTC	CASSLFSGTGGSEQYF	TRBD1	TRBJ2-7	TRBV27	.
TGTGCCATCAGCGGACAGGGGGCTTCTGAGGAGCAGTACTTC	CAISGQGASEEQYF	TRBD1	TRBJ2-7	TRBV10-3	once
TGCGCCAGCAGCCCAGGGGGCCGACAGCCCCAGCATTTT	CASSPGGRQPQHF	TRBD1	TRBJ1-5	TRBV10-2	.
TGTGCCAGTAATAGCTCCCGGCGCGCCACCTACGAGCAGTACTTC	CASNSSRRATYEQYF	.	TRBJ2-7	TRBV19	.
TGCAGCGTGGCCCCAGGAGGCGGCGAGCAGTACTTC	CSVAPGGGEQYF	.	TRBJ2-7	TRBV29-1	.
TGTGCCAGCAGCTTATCCCCCCGGGAGACAGGGCGAACCTCTGAAGCTTTCTTT	CASSLSPRETGRTSEAFF	TRBD1	TRBJ1-1	TRBV11-2	once
TGTGCCTGGAGTCGAGGGAATGGGTACGAGCAGTACTTC	CAWSRGNGYEQYF	.	TRBJ2-7	TRBV30	.
TGTGCCAGCAGTCCAGGATCTGGTAATCAGCCCCAGCATTTT	CASSPGSGNQPQHF	.	TRBJ1-5	TRBV28	.
TGTGCCATCCGCGCCGGGGGGGGTCAAAACACCGGGGAGCTGTTTTTT	CAIRAGGGQNTGELFF	TRBD2	TRBJ2-2	TRBV10-3	.
TGTGCCAGCAGCTTAAACAGGGGGCAGAACGAGCAGTACTTC	CASSLNRGQNEQYF	TRBD1	TRBJ2-7	TRBV11-2	.
TGTGCCAGCAGCCCATTGCGCCTAGCGGATCTATTATACGAGCAGTACTTC	CASSPLRLADLLYEQYF	TRBD2	TRBJ2-7	TRBV3-1/TRBV3-2	.
TGCAGTGCTAGTTCCGGACAGGTCAGCTCTGGGGCCAACGTCCTGACTTTC	CSASSGQVSSGANVLTF	TRBD1	TRBJ2-6	TRBV20-1	.
TGTGCCAGCAGCGTACGCGGTGAAACAGATACGCAGTATTTT	CASSVRGETDTQYF	.	TRBJ2-3	TRBV9	.
TGTGCCTGGAGTGTAAGAGGTTTGGGTGGCTACACCTTC	CAWSVRGLGGYTF	.	TRBJ1-2	TRBV30	few
TGTGCCAGCAGTTTTGCAGGGATCACTGGTGGCTACACCTTC	CASSFAGITGGYTF	.	TRBJ1-2	TRBV27	.
TGTGCCAGCAGGCGGACTAGCGGGTCGCCCTACGAGCAGTACTTC	CASRRTSGSPYEQYF	TRBD2	TRBJ2-7	TRBV28	.
TGTGCCAGCAGGAAGAGGGGCGCGGGGGAGCAGTACTTC	CASRKRGAGEQYF	.	TRBJ2-7	TRBV25-1	.
TGTGCCAGCAGCTTACCAGGAAGCTCTGGAAACACCATATATTTT	CASSLPGSSGNTIYF	.	TRBJ1-3	TRBV7-6	.
TGTGCCAGCAGCGCCGACAGGGATGTTGGCGAAAAACTGTTTTTT	CASSADRDVGEKLFF	TRBD1	TRBJ1-4	TRBV9	.
TGTGCCAGCAGTTACTCAAGACTAGCGGGGGGGCCAAATACGCAGTATTTT	CASSYSRLAGGPNTQYF	TRBD2	TRBJ2-3	TRBV6-2/TRBV6-3	.
TGTGCCAGCGGGCGGGGAGTAAGAGATTCGAGCGAGCAGTACTTC	CASGRGVRDSSEQYF	.	TRBJ2-7	TRBV6-5	once
TGTGCCAGCAGCGCCAAACAGGGACCTAGCACAGATACGCAGTATTTT	CASSAKQGPSTDTQYF	.	TRBJ2-3	TRBV9	.
TGTGCCAGCAGCCAACCTCCAGATTCCTACGAGCAGTACTTC	CASSQPPDSYEQYF	.	TRBJ2-7	TRBV3-1/TRBV3-2	.
TGTGCCAGCTCACCAAACTTGGACAGGGACTCTTCACCCCTCCACTTT	CASSPNLDRDSSPLHF	TRBD1	TRBJ1-6	TRBV18	.
TGCGCCAGCAGCCAAGGGATCGGGACTCCCTACGAGCAGTACTTC	CASSQGIGTPYEQYF	.	TRBJ2-7	TRBV4-3	.
TGTGCCAGCAGAGCTAGCGGGGGGGCGGAGACCCAGTACTTC	CASRASGGAETQYF	TRBD2	TRBJ2-5	TRBV7-6	.
TGTGCCAGCCATCTTCAGCAGGCAGGGGCTAACTATGGCTACACCTTC	CASHLQQAGANYGYTF	.	TRBJ1-2	TRBV5-4	once
TGCGCCAGCAGCCTTACCGGGACTGAAGCTTTCTTT	CASSLTGTEAFF	.	TRBJ1-1	TRBV5-1	.